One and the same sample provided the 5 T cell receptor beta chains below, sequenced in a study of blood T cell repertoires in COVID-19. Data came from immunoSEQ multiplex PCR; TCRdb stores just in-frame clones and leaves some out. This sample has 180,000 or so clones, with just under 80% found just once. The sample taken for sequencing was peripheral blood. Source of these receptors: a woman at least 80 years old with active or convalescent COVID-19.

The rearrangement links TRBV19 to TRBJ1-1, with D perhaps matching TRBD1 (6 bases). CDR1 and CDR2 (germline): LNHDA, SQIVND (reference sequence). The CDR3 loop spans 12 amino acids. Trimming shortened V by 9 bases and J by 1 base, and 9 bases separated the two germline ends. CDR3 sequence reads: CASRTENTEAFF. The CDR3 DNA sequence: TGTGCCAGCAGGACAGAGAACACTGAAGCTTTCTTT. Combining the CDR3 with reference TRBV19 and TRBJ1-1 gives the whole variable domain DGGITQSPKYLFRKEGQNVTLSCEQNLNHDAMYWYRQDPGQGLRLIYYSQIVNDFQKGDIAEGYSVSREKKESFPLTVTSAQKNPTAFYLCASRTENTEAFFGQGTRLTVV.

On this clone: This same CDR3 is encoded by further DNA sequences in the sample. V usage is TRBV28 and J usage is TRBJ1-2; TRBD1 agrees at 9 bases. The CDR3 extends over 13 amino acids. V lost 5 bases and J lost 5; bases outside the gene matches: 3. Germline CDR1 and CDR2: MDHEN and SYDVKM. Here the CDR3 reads CASSPGQGYGYTF. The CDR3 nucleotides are TGTGCCAGCAGTCCCGGACAGGGGTATGGCTACACCTTC.

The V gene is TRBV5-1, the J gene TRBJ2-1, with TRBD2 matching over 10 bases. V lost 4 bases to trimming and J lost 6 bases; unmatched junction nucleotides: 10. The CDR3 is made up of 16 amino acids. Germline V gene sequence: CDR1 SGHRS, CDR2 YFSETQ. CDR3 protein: CASSRSIAGGPNEQFF. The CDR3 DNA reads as TGCGCCAGCAGCCGATCGATAGCGGGGGGACCCAATGAGCAGTTCTTC.

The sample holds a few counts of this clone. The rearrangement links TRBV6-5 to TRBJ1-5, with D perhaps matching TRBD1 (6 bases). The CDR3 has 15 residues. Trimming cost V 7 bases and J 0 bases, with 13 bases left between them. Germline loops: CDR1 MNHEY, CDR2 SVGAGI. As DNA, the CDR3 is TGTGCCAGCACTGGGACACTGGATAGCAATCAGCCCCAGCATTTT. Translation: CASTGTLDSNQPQHF.

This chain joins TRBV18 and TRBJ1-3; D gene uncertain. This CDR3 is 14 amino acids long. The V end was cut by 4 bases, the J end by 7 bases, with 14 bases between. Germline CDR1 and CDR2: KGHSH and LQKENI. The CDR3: CASSRVVGENTIYF. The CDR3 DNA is TGTGCCAGCTCACGCGTCGTTGGTGAGAACACCATATATTTT.